One and the same sample provided the 21 T cell receptor beta chains below, sequenced in a study of beta chain features in type 1 diabetes. The antigens for these receptors are not known. Study observations and caveats: Significant though moderate, a shortening of TCRB CDR3s appeared in all four CD4+ subsets of Type 1 diabetes patients.

Expressed TCRB transcripts were sequenced because the entire RNA isolate underwent reverse transcription. The assay was immunoSEQ multiplex PCR, and TCRdb's table has in-frame clones only and misses some. The sample shows about 340,000 clones, roughly 13% of them seen only once. The source material was naive CD4+ T cells from blood. These receptors originate from a woman under 30 with type 1 diabetes.

The chain recombines TRBV19 with TRBJ2-7, with 10 bases aligning to TRBD2. There are 14 residues in the CDR3. Germline CDR1 is LNHDA and CDR2 is SQIVND (reference sequence). The J segment lost 10 bases and the V segment lost 6 bases, leaving 12 bases of the junction unmatched. CDR3 DNA sequence: TGTGCCAGTAGCCGAACCGGGACTAGCGACCAACAGTACTTC. Protein product: CASSRTGTSDQQYF.

This clone showed up just a few times. The chain couples TRBV10-3 to TRBJ2-1, with a weak D call TRBD1 (7 bases). This CDR3 is 15 amino acids long. In germline, CDR1 is ENHRY, CDR2 SYGVKD. Trimming left V 5 bases short and J 5 bases short, with 16 bases between. DNA for the CDR3: TGTGCCATCAGTATACCCAGGGGGGATAACAATGAGCAGTTCTTC. The encoded protein is CAISIPRGDNNEQFF.

V usage is TRBV28 and J usage is TRBJ2-7; 9 bases agree with TRBD2. There are 14 residues in the CDR3. Germline trimming cut 3 bases from V and 5 bases from J; bases unmatched to any gene: 5. Germline V gene lookup returns CDR1 MDHEN and CDR2 SYDVKM. Here the CDR3 DNA reads TGTGCCAGCAGTTTGCGGCTAGCGGGACACGAGCAGTACTTC. It codes for CASSLRLAGHEQYF.

The chain has TRBV18 and TRBJ2-1; 9 bases line up with TRBD2. Germline V CDR1 and CDR2: KGHSH, LQKENI. The CDR3 is 15 amino acids. The V gene end was trimmed by 3 bases and the J gene end by 7 bases; junction bases not matched to a gene: 7. CDR3 protein: CASSPLSGSKNEQFF. CDR3 coding DNA: TGTGCCAGCTCACCTCTTAGCGGGAGTAAAAATGAGCAGTTCTTC.

The V gene is TRBV7-9, the J gene TRBJ1-2, with D tentatively TRBD1 (6 bases). The CDR3 length is 15 residues. Between the trimmed V and J ends, which lost 6 bases and 7 bases, there was a span of 21 bases. Germline V gene lookup returns CDR1 SEHNR and CDR2 FQNEAQ (reference sequence). The CDR3 DNA sequence: TGTGCCAGCAGTTCGGAGGGGGGGCACTACTCTGGCTACACCTTC. Protein sequence: CASSSEGGHYSGYTF.

This chain links TRBV28 with TRBJ2-6; maybe TRBD1 (6 bases). The germline CDR1 and CDR2 sequences are MDHEN and SYDVKM. Trimming pared 6 bases from V and 4 bases from J, leaving 13 bases between. CDR3 length: 15 amino acids. This chain's CDR3 is CASSAGQSGANVLTF. DNA for the CDR3: TGTGCCAGCAGCGCCGGACAGTCAGGGGCCAACGTCCTGACTTTC.

This clone was seen more than once but under ten times. The chain carries TRBV27 and TRBJ2-1, with 9 bases lining up with TRBD2. Germline lookup yields CDR1 MNHEY and CDR2 SMNVEV (reference sequence). The CDR3 runs 20 residues. The ends lost 3 bases at V and 8 bases at J; junction bases unmatched: 23. The CDR3 here is CASSFSIGGVSGRFRDEQFF. The CDR3 nucleotides are TGTGCCAGCAGTTTCTCAATCGGGGGCGTTAGCGGGAGATTCAGAGATGAGCAGTTCTTC.

The CDR3, as DNA: TGTGCCAGCTCACCGCCTGGGACTAGCGCGTACAATGAGCAGTTCTTC. Its protein is CASSPPGTSAYNEQFF. The chain joins TRBV18 to TRBJ2-1; 10 bases are shared with TRBD2. The CDR3 runs to 16 residues. CDR1 is KGHSH and CDR2 is LQKENI in the germline V gene. Germline trimming cut 3 bases from V and 4 bases from J; bases unmatched to any gene: 6.

The CDR3 spells CASSFLAGSYNEQFF. As DNA, the CDR3 is TGCGCCAGCAGCTTCTTAGCGGGGTCCTACAATGAGCAGTTCTTC. The rearrangement uses TRBV5-1 and TRBJ2-1, with 8 bases matching TRBD2. Germline V gives CDR1 SGHRS, CDR2 YFSETQ. The CDR3 spans 15 residues. The V gene end was trimmed by 2 bases and the J gene end by 1 base; junction bases not matched to a gene: 2.

This clone has a handful of counts. The same CDR3 can be traced to other DNA sequences in this sample. The chain combines TRBV9 with TRBJ2-3; TRBD2 aligns across 10 bases. V was clipped by 3 bases and J by 4 bases; unmatched bases: 2. CDR1 and CDR2 (germline): SGDLS, YYNGEE. The CDR3 is 14 amino acids. This CDR3 reads CASSAGLAADTQYF. The CDR3 DNA reads as TGTGCCAGCAGCGCAGGACTAGCGGCAGATACGCAGTATTTT. The complete variable domain, with remaining parts taken from reference TRBV9 and TRBJ2-3, reads DSGVTQTPKHLITATGQRVTLRCSPRSGDLSVYWYQQSLDQGLQFLIQYYNGEERAKGNILERFSAQQFPDLHSELNLSSLELGDSALYFCASSAGLAADTQYFGPGTRLTVL.

This chain joins TRBV30 and TRBJ1-2; 10 nucleotides line up with TRBD1. Germline CDR1 GTSNPN, CDR2 SVGIG (reference sequence). The trim removed 3 bases at V and 6 bases at J, leaving 7 bases unmatched. CDR3 size: 14 residues. The CDR3 sequence: CAWRATTGGDGYTF. Written as DNA, the CDR3 is TGTGCCTGGAGAGCAACGACAGGGGGCGATGGCTACACCTTC.

The J gene is TRBJ2-7, the V gene TRBV18, with 8 bases aligning to TRBD1. CDR3 length equals 14 residues. J gave up 3 bases and V 3 bases, and 4 bases lay outside the gene matches. From germline, CDR1 is KGHSH and CDR2 LQKENI. The CDR3 DNA is TGTGCCAGCTCACCGGGACAGGAAGTCTACGAGCAGTACGTC. Translated: CASSPGQEVYEQYV.

The V call is TRBV27, the J call TRBJ1-5, with D unclear. Looked up from germline, CDR1 is MNHEY and CDR2 is SMNVEV (reference sequence). There are 13 residues in the CDR3. Trimming removed 3 bases at V and 5 bases at J, with 8 bases between. The CDR3 DNA reads TGTGCCAGCAGTTTCCTCCCGGATCAGCCCCAGCATTTT. It specifies CASSFLPDQPQHF.

This clone was observed a handful of times. This chain connects TRBV25-1 to TRBJ2-5; TRBD1 matches at 9 bases. Trimming removed 7 bases from V and 5 bases from J; junction bases left unmatched: 5. CDR3 length: 13 residues. Germline loops: CDR1 MGHDK, CDR2 SYGVNS. CDR3 region: CASKQGALETQYF. The CDR3 DNA follows: TGTGCCAGCAAACAGGGGGCTTTGGAGACCCAGTACTTC.

This clone came up a few times. The V gene is TRBV6-5, the J gene TRBJ2-7, with D perhaps matching TRBD1 (6 bases). V dropped 10 bases and J dropped 3 bases, with 13 bases sitting between them. Germline V CDR1 and CDR2: MNHEY, SVGAGI. This CDR3 has 12 residues. CDR3 loop: CATTGLVYEQYF. CDR3 in DNA: TGTGCCACCACAGGGTTGGTCTACGAGCAGTACTTC.

This chain links TRBV7-2 with TRBJ2-5, with D perhaps matching TRBD1 (5 bases). Germline CDR1 reads SGHTA; CDR2 reads FQGNSA. CDR3 length: 14 residues. Trimming took off 1 base at V and 7 bases at J, with 13 bases between the two ends. The CDR3 region is CASSLGPGQGTQYF. In DNA form, the CDR3 reads TGTGCCAGCAGCTTAGGTCCAGGTCAGGGGACCCAGTACTTC.

The chain has TRBV4-1 and TRBJ1-1; D gene unclear. The CDR3 spans 15 residues. Trimming took 1 base from V and 5 from J, leaving 14 bases between them. Per germline, CDR1 MGHRA and CDR2 YSYEKL. CDR3 DNA: TGCGCCAGCAGCCAAGGATTACAGCTACCGACTGAAGCTTTCTTT. Protein product: CASSQGLQLPTEAFF.

V and J are TRBV2 and TRBJ2-1, with TRBD2 matching over 7 bases. The V segment lost 3 bases and the J segment 2 bases; nucleotides outside the gene matches: 13. Looked up from germline, CDR1 is SNHLY and CDR2 is FYNNEI. The CDR3 extends over 18 amino acids. The CDR3 is CASSELYQASGTYNEQFF. DNA for the CDR3: TGTGCCAGCAGTGAGTTGTACCAGGCTAGCGGAACCTACAATGAGCAGTTCTTC.

The chain is built from TRBV7-2 and TRBJ2-7; no definite D call. Germline values: CDR1 SGHTA, CDR2 FQGNSA. CDR3 length: 14 amino acids. Trimming pared 5 bases from V and 1 base from J, leaving 12 bases between. The CDR3 sequence is CASSHFGPSYEQYF. DNA of the CDR3: TGTGCCAGCAGCCATTTTGGCCCATCCTACGAGCAGTACTTC. The entire variable domain, with the rest obtained from reference TRBV7-2 and TRBJ2-7, is as follows: GAGVSQSPSNKVTEKGKDVELRCDPISGHTALYWYRQSLGQGLEFLIYFQGNSAPDKSGLPSDRFSAERTGGSVSTLTIQRTQQEDSAVYLCASSHFGPSYEQYFGPGTRLTVT.

J is TRBJ2-1 and V is TRBV7-2; D not resolved. The length of the CDR3 is 11 residues. V gave up 2 bases and J gave up 7 bases, with 3 bases separating them. Germline CDR1 and CDR2: SGHTA and FQGNSA. Written as DNA, the CDR3 is TGTGCCAGCAGCTTACTTAATGAGCAGTTCTTC. Protein product: CASSLLNEQFF.

The gene calls are TRBV7-2 and TRBJ2-5; no reliable D call. Trimming stripped 5 bases from V and 3 bases from J, with 7 bases between. The CDR3 extends over 12 amino acids. Per germline, CDR1 SGHTA and CDR2 FQGNSA. The CDR3, as DNA: TGTGCCAGCAGCCGACATGAAGAGACCCAGTACTTC. This encodes CASSRHEETQYF.